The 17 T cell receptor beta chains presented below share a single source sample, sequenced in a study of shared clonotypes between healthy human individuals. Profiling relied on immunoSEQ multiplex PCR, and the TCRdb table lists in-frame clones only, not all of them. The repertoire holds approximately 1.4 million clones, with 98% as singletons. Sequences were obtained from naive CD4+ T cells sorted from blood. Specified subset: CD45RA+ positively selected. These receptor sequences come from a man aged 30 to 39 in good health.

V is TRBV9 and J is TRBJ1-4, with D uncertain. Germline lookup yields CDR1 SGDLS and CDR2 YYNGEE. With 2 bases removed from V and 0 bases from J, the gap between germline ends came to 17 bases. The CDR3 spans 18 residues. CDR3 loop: CASSVRGRTSATNEKLFF. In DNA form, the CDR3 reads TGTGCCAGCAGCGTTCGAGGCAGAACCTCCGCAACTAATGAAAAACTGTTTTTT.

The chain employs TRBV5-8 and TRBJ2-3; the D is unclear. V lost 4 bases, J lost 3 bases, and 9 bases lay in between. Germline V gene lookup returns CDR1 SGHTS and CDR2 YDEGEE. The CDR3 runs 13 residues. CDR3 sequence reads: CASSEGTTDTQYF. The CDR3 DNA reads TGTGCCAGCAGCGAAGGAACTACAGATACGCAGTATTTT. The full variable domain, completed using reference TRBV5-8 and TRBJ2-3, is EAGVTQSPTHLIKTRGQQATLRCSPISGHTSVYWYQQALGLGLQFLLWYDEGEERNRGNFPPRFSGRQFPNYSSELNVNALELEDSALYLCASSEGTTDTQYFGPGTRLTVL.

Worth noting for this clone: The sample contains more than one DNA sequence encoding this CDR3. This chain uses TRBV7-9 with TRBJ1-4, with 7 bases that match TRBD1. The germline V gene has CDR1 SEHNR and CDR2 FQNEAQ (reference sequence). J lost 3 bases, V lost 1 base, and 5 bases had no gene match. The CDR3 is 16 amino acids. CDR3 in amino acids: CASSLGAGGSNEKLFF. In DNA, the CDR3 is TGTGCCAGCAGCTTAGGAGCAGGGGGTTCTAATGAAAAACTGTTTTTT.

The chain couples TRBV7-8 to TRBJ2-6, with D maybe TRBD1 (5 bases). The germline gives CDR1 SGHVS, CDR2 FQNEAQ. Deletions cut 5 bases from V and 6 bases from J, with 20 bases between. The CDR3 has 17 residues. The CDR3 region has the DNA TGTGCCAGCAGCACACCCAAATCAGGGTGGAAGGCCAACGTCCTGACTTTC. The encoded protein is CASSTPKSGWKANVLTF.

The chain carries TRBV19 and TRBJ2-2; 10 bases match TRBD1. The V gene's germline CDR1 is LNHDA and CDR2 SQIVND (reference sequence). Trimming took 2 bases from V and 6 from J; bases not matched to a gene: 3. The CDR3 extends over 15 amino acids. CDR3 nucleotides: TGTGCCAGTAGTATAATGGGACAGGGGCCCGGGGAGCTGTTTTTT. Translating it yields CASSIMGQGPGELFF.

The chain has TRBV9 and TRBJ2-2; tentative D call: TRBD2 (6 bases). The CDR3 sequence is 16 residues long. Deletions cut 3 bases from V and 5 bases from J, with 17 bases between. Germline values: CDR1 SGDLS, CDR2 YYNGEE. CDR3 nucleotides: TGTGCCAGCAGCGCCCTAGGGCGGGGAAGTACCGGGGAGCTGTTTTTT. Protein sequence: CASSALGRGSTGELFF.

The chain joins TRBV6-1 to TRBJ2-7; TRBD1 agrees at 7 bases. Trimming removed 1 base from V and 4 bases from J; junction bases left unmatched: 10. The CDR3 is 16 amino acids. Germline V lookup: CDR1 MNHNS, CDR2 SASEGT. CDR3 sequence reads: CASSEERTGRRYEQYF. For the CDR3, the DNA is TGTGCCAGCAGTGAAGAGCGGACAGGACGGCGATACGAGCAGTACTTC.

The CDR3 region is CASSLVLTGEETQYF. The CDR3 region has the DNA TGCGCCAGCAGCTTGGTCCTGACAGGGGAAGAGACCCAGTACTTC. The rearrangement joins TRBV5-1 to TRBJ2-5; 8 nucleotides match TRBD1. V was clipped by 0 bases and J by 3 bases; unmatched bases: 4. CDR1 is SGHRS, CDR2 YFSETQ, per germline. The CDR3 spans 15 residues.

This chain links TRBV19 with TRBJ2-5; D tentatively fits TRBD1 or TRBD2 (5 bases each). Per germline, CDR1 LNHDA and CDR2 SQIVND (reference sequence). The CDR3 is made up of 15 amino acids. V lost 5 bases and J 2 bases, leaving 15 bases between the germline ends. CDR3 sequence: CASSFSRGRQETQYF. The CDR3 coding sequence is TGTGCCAGTAGTTTCTCTAGGGGACGGCAAGAGACCCAGTACTTC. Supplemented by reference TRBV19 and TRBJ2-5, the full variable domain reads DGGITQSPKYLFRKEGQNVTLSCEQNLNHDAMYWYRQDPGQGLRLIYYSQIVNDFQKGDIAEGYSVSREKKESFPLTVTSAQKNPTAFYLCASSFSRGRQETQYFGPGTRLLVL.

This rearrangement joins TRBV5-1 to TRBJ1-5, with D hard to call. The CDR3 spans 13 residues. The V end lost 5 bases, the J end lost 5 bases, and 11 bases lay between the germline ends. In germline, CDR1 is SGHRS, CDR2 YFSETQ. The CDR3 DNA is TGCGCCAGCAGTGTGTTGACGGATCAGCCCCAGCATTTT. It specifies CASSVLTDQPQHF.

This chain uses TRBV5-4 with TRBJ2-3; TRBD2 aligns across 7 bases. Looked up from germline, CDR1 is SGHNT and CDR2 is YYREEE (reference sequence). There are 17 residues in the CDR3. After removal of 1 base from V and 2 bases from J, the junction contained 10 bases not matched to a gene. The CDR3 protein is CASSLPFRAGVTDTQYF. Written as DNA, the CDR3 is TGTGCCAGCAGCTTGCCATTTAGGGCGGGAGTCACAGATACGCAGTATTTT. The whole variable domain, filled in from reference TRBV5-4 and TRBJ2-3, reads ETGVTQSPTHLIKTRGQQVTLRCSSQSGHNTVSWYQQALGQGPQFIFQYYREEENGRGNFPPRFSGLQFPNYSSELNVNALELDDSALYLCASSLPFRAGVTDTQYFGPGTRLTVL.

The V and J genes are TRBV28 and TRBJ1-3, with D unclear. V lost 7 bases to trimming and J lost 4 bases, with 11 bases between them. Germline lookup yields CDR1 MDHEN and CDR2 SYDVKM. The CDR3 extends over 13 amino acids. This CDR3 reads CASTSLGGNTIYF. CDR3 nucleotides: TGTGCCAGCACCTCTCTCGGGGGAAACACCATATATTTT. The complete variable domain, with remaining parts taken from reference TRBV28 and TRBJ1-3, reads DVKVTQSSRYLVKRTGEKVFLECVQDMDHENMFWYRQDPGLGLRLIYFSYDVKMKEKGDIPEGYSVSREKKERFSLILESASTNQTSMYLCASTSLGGNTIYFGEGSWLTVV.

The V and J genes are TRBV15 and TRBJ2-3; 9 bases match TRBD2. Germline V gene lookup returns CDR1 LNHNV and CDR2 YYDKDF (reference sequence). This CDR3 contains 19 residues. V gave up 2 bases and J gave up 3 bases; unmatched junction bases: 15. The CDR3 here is CATSRSGLAGVRGTDTQYF. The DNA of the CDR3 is TGTGCCACCAGCAGATCTGGTTTAGCGGGAGTGAGGGGAACAGATACGCAGTATTTT.

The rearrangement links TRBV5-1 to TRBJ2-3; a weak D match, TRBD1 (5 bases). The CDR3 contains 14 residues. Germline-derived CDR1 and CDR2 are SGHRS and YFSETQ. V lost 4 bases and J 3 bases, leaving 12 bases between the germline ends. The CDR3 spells CASSIRQGTDTQYF. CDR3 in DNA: TGCGCCAGCAGCATCCGGCAGGGAACAGATACGCAGTATTTT.

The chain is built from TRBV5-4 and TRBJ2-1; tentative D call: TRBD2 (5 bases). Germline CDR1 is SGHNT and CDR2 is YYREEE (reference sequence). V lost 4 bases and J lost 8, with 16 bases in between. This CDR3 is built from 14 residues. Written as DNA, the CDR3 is TGTGCCAGCAGCCCCCGAGGAGGCAAGGATGAGCAGTTCTTC. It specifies CASSPRGGKDEQFF. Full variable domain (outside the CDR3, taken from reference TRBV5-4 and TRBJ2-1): ETGVTQSPTHLIKTRGQQVTLRCSSQSGHNTVSWYQQALGQGPQFIFQYYREEENGRGNFPPRFSGLQFPNYSSELNVNALELDDSALYLCASSPRGGKDEQFFGPGTRLTVL.

CDR3 nucleotides: TGTGCCAGCCGGCGAGGAGCAAACAATGAGCAGTTCTTC. Translation gives CASRRGANNEQFF. This chain joins TRBV7-9 and TRBJ2-1; D gene ambiguous. The CDR3 has 13 amino acids. V was cut by 8 bases and J by 5 bases, with 13 bases left in between. CDR1 is SEHNR, CDR2 FQNEAQ, per germline (reference sequence).

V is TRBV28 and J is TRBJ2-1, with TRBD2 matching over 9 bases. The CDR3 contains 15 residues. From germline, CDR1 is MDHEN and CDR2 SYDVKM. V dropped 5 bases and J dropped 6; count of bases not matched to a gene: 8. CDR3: CASSLPSGIANEQFF. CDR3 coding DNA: TGTGCCAGCAGTCTTCCTAGCGGGATCGCCAATGAGCAGTTCTTC.